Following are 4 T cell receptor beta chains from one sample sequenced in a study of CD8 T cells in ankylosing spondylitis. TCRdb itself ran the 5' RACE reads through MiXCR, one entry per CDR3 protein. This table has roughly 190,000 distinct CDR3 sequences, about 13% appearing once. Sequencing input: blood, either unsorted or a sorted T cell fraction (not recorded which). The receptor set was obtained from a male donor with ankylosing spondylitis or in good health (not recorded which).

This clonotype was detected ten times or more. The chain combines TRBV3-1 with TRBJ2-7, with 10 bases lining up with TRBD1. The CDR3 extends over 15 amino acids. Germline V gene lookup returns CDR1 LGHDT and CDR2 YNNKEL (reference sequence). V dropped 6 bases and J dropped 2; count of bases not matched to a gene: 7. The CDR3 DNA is TGTGCCAGCAGTCGGGACAGGGGACATCCCTACGAGCAGTACTTC. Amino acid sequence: CASSRDRGHPYEQYF.

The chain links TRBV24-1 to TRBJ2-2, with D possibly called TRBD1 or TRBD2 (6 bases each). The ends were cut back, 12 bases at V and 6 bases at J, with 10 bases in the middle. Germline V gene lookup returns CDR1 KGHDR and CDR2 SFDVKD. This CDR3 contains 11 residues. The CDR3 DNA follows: TGTGCCGTGGGGGGCGCCGGGGAGCTGTTTTTT. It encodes CAVGGAGELFF.

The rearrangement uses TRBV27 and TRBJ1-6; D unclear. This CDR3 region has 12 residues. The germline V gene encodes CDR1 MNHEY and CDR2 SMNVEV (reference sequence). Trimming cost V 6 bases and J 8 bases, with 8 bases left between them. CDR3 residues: CASSSGYSPLHF. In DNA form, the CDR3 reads TGTGCCAGCAGCTCGGGGTATTCACCCCTCCACTTT.

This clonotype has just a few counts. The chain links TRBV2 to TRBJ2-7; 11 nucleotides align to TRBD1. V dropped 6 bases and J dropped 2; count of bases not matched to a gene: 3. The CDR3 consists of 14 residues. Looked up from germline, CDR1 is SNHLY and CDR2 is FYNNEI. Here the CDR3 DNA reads TGTGCCAGCAGACCGGGACAGGGGGCCTACGAGCAGTACTTC. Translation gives CASRPGQGAYEQYF.